This entry is about one T cell receptor (beta chain). This specimen belongs to a study of technical replicates of blood from a handful of donors. Data came from immunoSEQ multiplex PCR; TCRdb stores just in-frame clones and leaves some out. The sample shows some 58,000 clones, 94% of them seen only once. This CDR3 region has 17 residues. Per germline, CDR1 SGHKS and CDR2 YYEKEE (reference sequence). V lost 0 bases to trimming and J lost 5 bases, with 18 bases between them. The sequencing input was T cells isolated from PBMCs. The J gene is TRBJ1-3, the V gene TRBV5-5; a possible D gene is TRBD1 (6 bases). The sequence derives from a human donor in good health. CDR3 DNA sequence: TGTGCCAGCAGCTTGGCCCCAGGGGCCCGCCAGAGAAACACCATATATTTT. It translates to CASSLAPGARQRNTIYF.